This T cell receptor (beta chain) originates from a study of neoadjuvant anti-PD-1 for oral cavity cancer. Worth noting for this clone: Its antigen is still unknown.

Patients were newly diagnosed with stage II-IVA oral cavity squamous cell carcinoma without prior systemic or radiation treatment. The CDR3 loop spans 14 amino acids. V lost 4 bases and J 5 bases, leaving 11 bases between the germline ends. The germline V gene encodes CDR1 SGHVS and CDR2 FQNEAQ. Here immunoSEQ multiplex PCR was the method, and the copy in TCRdb shows in-frame clones only, minus some. Of about 72,000 clones listed, around 83% are singletons. Regarding the study as a whole: Higher pretreatment blood Treg/Th17 ratios correlated with higher pretreatment blood and lower post-treatment tumor TCRbeta clonality.

The specimen was PBMCs, collected before nivolumab (anti-PD-1) treatment. This sequence was found in a person aged 40 to 85 with oral cavity squamous cell carcinoma. The rearrangement uses TRBV7-8 and TRBJ1-4; no clear D. Written as DNA, the CDR3 is TGTGCCAGCAGCTACGGGAGATTGAATGAAAAACTGTTTTTT. Translated, it gives CASSYGRLNEKLFF.